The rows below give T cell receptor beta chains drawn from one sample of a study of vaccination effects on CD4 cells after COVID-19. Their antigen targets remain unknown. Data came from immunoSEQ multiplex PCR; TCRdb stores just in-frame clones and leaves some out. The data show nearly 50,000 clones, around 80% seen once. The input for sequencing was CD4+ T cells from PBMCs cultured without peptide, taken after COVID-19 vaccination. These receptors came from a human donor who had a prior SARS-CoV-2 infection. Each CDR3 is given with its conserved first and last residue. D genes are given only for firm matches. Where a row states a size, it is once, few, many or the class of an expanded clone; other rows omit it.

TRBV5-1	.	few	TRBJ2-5	CASSSGRAVTETQYF	TGCGCCAGCAGCTCCGGGCGAGCGGTCACGGAGACCCAGTACTTC
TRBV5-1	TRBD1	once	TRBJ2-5	CASSLLAGGVTETQYF	TGCGCCAGCAGCCTCCTGGCAGGGGGCGTTACAGAGACCCAGTACTTC
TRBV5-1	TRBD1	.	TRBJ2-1	CASRLQGNAYNEQFF	TGCGCCAGCAGATTACAGGGGAACGCCTACAATGAGCAGTTCTTC
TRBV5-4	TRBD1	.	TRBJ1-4	CASSRGQKNEKLFF	TGTGCCAGCAGCCGGGGACAGAAGAATGAAAAACTGTTTTTT
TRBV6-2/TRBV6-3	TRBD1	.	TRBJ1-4	CASSSPGQGNEKLFF	TGTGCCAGCAGCTCCCCGGGACAGGGGAATGAAAAACTGTTTTTT
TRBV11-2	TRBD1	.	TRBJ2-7	CASSSTTGGAYEQYF	TGTGCCAGCAGCTCAACCACAGGGGGCGCCTACGAGCAGTACTTC
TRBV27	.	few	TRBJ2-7	CASSFTLGYEQYF	TGTGCCAGCAGTTTTACTCTGGGCTACGAGCAGTACTTC
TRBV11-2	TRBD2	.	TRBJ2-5	CASSRWGGTQYF	TGTGCCAGCAGCCGGTGGGGGGGGACCCAGTACTTC
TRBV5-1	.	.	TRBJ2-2	CASSLLQNTGELFF	TGCGCCAGCAGCTTGCTCCAGAACACCGGGGAGCTGTTTTTT
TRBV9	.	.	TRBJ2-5	CASSVGGHQQETQYF	TGTGCCAGCAGCGTAGGGGGACACCAGCAAGAGACCCAGTACTTC
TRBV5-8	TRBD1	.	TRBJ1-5	CASSLEQGGMYSNQPQHF	TGTGCCAGCAGCTTGGAGCAAGGGGGCATGTATAGCAATCAGCCCCAGCATTTT
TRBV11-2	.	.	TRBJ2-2	CASSLEIPVNTGELFF	TGTGCCAGCAGCTTAGAGATACCGGTGAACACCGGGGAGCTGTTTTTT
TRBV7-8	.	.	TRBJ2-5	CASSFRAKETQYF	TGTGCCAGCAGTTTCCGGGCTAAAGAGACCCAGTACTTC
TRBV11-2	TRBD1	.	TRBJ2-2	CALKTGLNTGELFF	TGTGCCCTGAAGACAGGGCTAAACACCGGGGAGCTGTTTTTT
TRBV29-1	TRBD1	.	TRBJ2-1	CSVVRDRENEQFF	TGCAGCGTGGTCCGGGACAGGGAAAATGAGCAGTTCTTC
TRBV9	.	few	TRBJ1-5	CASSTASGQPQHF	TGTGCCAGCAGCACCGCGTCGGGACAGCCCCAGCATTTT
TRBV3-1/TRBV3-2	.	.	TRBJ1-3	CASSHGRTTGNTIYF	TGTGCCAGCAGCCATGGACGGACAACTGGAAACACCATATATTTT
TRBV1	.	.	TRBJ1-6	CTSSQEGTGSYNSPLHF	TGCACCAGCAGCCAAGAAGGAACCGGCTCCTATAATTCACCCCTCCACTTT
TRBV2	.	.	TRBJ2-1	CASGNGFSYNEQFF	TGTGCCAGCGGAAACGGTTTCTCCTACAATGAGCAGTTCTTC
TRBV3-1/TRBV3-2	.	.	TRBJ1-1	CASSQLGGLPEAFF	TGTGCCAGCAGCCAATTAGGGGGTCTCCCTGAAGCTTTCTTT
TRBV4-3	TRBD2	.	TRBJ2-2	CASSQPSGSANTGELFF	TGCGCCAGCAGCCAACCTAGCGGTAGTGCGAACACCGGGGAGCTGTTTTTT
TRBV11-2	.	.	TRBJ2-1	CASSSRTAYNEQFF	TGTGCCAGCAGCTCCCGGACAGCCTACAATGAGCAGTTCTTC
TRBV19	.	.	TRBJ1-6	CATSNLPHSGSPLHF	TGTGCCACCTCAAATCTCCCACACTCGGGTTCACCCCTCCACTTT
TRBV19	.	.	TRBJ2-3	CASRDSPTDTQYF	TGTGCCAGTAGGGACAGTCCCACAGATACGCAGTATTTT